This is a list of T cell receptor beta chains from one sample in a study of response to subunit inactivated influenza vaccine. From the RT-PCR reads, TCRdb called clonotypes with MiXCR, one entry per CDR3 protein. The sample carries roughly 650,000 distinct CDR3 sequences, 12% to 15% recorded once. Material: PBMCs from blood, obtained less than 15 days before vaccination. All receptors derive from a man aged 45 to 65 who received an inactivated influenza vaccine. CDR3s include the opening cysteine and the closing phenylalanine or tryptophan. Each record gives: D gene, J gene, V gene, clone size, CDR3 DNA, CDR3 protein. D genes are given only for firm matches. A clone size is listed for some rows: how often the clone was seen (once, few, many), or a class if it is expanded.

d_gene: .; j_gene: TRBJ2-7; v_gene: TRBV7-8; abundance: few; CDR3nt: TGTGCCAGCAGTTCTACTCGACCCCCCTACGAGCAGTACTTC; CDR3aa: CASSSTRPPYEQYF
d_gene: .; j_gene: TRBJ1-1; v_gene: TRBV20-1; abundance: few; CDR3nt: TGCAGTGCTAGAGGCACGGCAACAGGCTCAGCTTTCTTT; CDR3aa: CSARGTATGSAFF
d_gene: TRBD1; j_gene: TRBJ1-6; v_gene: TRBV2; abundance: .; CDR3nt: TGTGCCAGCAAGGACAGGCGCTCCTATAATTCACCCCTCCACTTT; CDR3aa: CASKDRRSYNSPLHF
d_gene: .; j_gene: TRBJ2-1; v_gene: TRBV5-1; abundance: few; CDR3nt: TGCGCCAGCAGCTTGGAGTTGGGGGCTATATCCAATGAGCAGTTCTTC; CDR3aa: CASSLELGAISNEQFF
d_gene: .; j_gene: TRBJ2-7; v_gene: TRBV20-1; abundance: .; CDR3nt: TGCAGTGCGCTGAGCTTGGACGAGCAGTACTTC; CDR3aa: CSALSLDEQYF
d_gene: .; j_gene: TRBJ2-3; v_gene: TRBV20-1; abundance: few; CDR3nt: TGCAGTGCTAGAGAAGGGCCCACAGATACGCAGTATTTT; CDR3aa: CSAREGPTDTQYF
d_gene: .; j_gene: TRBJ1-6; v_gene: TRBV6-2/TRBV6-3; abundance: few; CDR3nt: TGTGCCAGCAGTTCTATACAGGGAATCGGATCACCCCTCCACTTT; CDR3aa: CASSSIQGIGSPLHF
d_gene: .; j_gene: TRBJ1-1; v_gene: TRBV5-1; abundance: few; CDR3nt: TGCGCCAGCAGCTTGGGGACAGTGAGGAACACTGAAGCTTTCTTT; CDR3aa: CASSLGTVRNTEAFF
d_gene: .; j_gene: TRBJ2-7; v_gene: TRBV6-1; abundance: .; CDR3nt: TGTGCCAGCAGCCGATCCGGGACATCTACCTACGAGCAGTACTTC; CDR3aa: CASSRSGTSTYEQYF
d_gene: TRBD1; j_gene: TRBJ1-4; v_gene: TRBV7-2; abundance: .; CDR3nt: TGTGCCAGCAGCCGCAGGACAGGCTTGAATGAAAAACTGTTTTTT; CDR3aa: CASSRRTGLNEKLFF
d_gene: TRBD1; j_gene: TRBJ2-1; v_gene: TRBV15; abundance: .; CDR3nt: TGTGCCACCAGCAGAGGACAGGGTGGGTTTAGTGAGCAGTTCTTC; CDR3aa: CATSRGQGGFSEQFF
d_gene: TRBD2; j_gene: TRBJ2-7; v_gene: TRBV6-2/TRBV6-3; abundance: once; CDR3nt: TGTGCCAGCAGCTACAGGACTAGCGGGAGCCTCAACGAGCAGTACTTC; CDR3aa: CASSYRTSGSLNEQYF
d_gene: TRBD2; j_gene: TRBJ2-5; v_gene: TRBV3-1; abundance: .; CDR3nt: TGTGCCAGCAGCCCCCCGGGAAGCGGGGTTCTCCAAGAGACCCAGTACTTC; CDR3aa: CASSPPGSGVLQETQYF
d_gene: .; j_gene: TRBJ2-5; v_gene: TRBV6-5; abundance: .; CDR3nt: TGTGCCAGCAGTTACGGCGGGACACAAGAGACCCAGTACTTC; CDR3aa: CASSYGGTQETQYF
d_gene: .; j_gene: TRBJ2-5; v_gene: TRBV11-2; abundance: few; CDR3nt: TGTGCCAGCAGCCCCAGAACCGGGACCGGAGAGACCCAGTACTTC; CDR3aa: CASSPRTGTGETQYF
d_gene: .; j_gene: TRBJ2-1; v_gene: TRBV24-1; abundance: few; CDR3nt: TGTGCCACCAGTGGTGGGCCCCAAAGCTCCTACAATGAGCAGTTCTTC; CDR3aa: CATSGGPQSSYNEQFF
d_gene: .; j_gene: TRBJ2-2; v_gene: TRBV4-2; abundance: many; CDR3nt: TGTGCCAGCAGCCAAAGGGACGGGAACACCGGGGAGCTGTTTTTT; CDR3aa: CASSQRDGNTGELFF
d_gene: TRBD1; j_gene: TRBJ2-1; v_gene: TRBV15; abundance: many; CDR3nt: TGTGCCACCAGCAGCGGGACAGGAGGCTACAATGAGCAGTTCTTC; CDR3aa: CATSSGTGGYNEQFF
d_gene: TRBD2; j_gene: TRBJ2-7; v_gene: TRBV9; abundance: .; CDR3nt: TGTGCCAGCAGCAAAGGACTAGCGGGAGAAGGGGAGCAGTACTTC; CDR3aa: CASSKGLAGEGEQYF
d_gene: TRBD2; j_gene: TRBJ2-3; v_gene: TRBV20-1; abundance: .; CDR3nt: TGCAGTGCTAGAACGACTAGCGGGGGACGCACAGATACGCAGTATTTT; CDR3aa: CSARTTSGGRTDTQYF
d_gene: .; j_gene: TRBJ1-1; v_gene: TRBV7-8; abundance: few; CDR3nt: TGTGCCAGCAGCTCCAGTCCGGGCACTGAAGCTTTCTTT; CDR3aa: CASSSSPGTEAFF
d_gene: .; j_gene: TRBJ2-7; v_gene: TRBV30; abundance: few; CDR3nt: TGTGCCTGGGGGACCGTCTACGAGCAGTACTTC; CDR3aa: CAWGTVYEQYF
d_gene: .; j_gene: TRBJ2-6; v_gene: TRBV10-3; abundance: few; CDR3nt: TGTGCCATCGGGGAAAGAGGGTCACCTGGGGCCAACGTCCTGACTTTC; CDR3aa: CAIGERGSPGANVLTF
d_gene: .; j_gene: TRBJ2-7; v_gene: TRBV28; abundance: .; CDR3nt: TGTGCCAGCAGTTTAGGGTTGGGGAGTCTCTTCTACGAGCAGTACTTC; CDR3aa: CASSLGLGSLFYEQYF
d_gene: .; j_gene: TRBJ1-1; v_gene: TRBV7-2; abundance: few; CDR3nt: TGTGCCAGCAGCTCTACAGGGTTAGGGAACACTGAAGCTTTCTTT; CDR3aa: CASSSTGLGNTEAFF
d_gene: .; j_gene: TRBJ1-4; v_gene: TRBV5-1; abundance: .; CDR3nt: TGCGCCAGCAGCATACGGGCGCCGAGTGGAAAACTGTTTTTT; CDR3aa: CASSIRAPSGKLFF
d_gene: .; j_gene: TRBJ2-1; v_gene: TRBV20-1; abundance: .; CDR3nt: TGCAGTGCTAGAGGCCAGGGGGGTGGCAATGAGCAGTTCTTC; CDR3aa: CSARGQGGGNEQFF
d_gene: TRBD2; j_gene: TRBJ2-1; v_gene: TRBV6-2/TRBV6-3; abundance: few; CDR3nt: TGTGCCAGCAGCAGACGAGGACTAGCGGGGAAAATCAATGAGCAGTTCTTC; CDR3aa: CASSRRGLAGKINEQFF
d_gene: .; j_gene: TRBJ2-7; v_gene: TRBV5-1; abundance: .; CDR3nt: TGCGCCAGCAGCTTTGGTACGCTGATCCTCTCTTCCTACGAGCAGTACTTC; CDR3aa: CASSFGTLILSSYEQYF
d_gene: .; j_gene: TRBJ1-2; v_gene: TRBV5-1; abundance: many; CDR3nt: TGCGCCAGCAGCTTGTTACAGGGCGGCTATGGCTACACCTTC; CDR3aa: CASSLLQGGYGYTF
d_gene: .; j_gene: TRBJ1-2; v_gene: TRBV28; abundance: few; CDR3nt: TGTGCCAGCTCGGGGAGCTTGTTTTATGGCTACACCTTC; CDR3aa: CASSGSLFYGYTF
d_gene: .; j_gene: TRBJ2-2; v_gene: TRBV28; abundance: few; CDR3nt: TGTGCCAGCAGTGGGACCATCGGGGAGCTGTTTTTT; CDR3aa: CASSGTIGELFF
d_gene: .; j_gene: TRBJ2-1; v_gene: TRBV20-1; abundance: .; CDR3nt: TGCAGTGCTCCCCGGGGGGCGACAGAAGGTGAGCAGTTCTTC; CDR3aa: CSAPRGATEGEQFF
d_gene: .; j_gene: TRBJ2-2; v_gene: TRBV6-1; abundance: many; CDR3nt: TGTGCCAGCAGTGACAGGGGCCCCGGGGAGCTGTTTTTT; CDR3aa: CASSDRGPGELFF
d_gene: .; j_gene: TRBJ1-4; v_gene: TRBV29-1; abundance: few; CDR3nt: TGCAGCGTTGCGTGGTCAACTAATGAAAAACTGTTTTTT; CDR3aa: CSVAWSTNEKLFF
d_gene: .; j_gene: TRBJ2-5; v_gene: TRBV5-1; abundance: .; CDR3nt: TGCGCCAGCAGCTTGGAGGGGACAAGAGAAGAGACCCAGTACTTC; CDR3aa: CASSLEGTREETQYF
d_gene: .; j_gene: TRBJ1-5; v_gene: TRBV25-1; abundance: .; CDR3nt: TGTGCCAGCAGTGATAACAGGGATTATAGCAATCAGCCCCAGCATTTT; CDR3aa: CASSDNRDYSNQPQHF
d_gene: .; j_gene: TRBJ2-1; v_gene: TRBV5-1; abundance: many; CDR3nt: TGCGCCAGCAGCTCCGTCCGTAGCTCCTACAATGAGCAGTTCTTC; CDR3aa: CASSSVRSSYNEQFF
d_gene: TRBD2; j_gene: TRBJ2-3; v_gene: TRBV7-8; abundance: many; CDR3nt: TGTGCCAGCAGCATGTCTGGCGGGGGGACCACAGATACGCAGTATTTT; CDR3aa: CASSMSGGGTTDTQYF
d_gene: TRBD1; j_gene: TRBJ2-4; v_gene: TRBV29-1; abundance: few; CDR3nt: TGCAGCGTACGGGGACAGATTAAAAACATTCAGTACTTC; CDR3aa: CSVRGQIKNIQYF
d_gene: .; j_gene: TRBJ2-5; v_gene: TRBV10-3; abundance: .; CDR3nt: TGTGCCATCAGTGAGAGTTCGGCGCCTGGGGCCCAGTACTTC; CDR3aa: CAISESSAPGAQYF
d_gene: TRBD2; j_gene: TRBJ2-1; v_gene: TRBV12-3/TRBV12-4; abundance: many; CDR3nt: TGTGCCAGCAGTTTTTCTCTCCTAGCGGGGAGCGATGAGCAGTTCTTC; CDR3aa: CASSFSLLAGSDEQFF
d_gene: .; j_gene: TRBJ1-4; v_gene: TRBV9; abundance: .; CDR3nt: TGTGCCAGCAGCGTAGCCTCGGGCGAAAAACTGTTTTTT; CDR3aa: CASSVASGEKLFF
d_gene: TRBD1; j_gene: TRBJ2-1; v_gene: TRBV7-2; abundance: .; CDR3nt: TGTGCCAGCAGCCAGAGTGGGACAGTCAATGAGCAGTTCTTC; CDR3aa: CASSQSGTVNEQFF
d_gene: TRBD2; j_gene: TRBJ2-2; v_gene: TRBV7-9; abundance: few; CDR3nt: TGTGCCAGCAGCTTGGTCCTAGCGGGCCCCGGGGAGCTGTTTTTT; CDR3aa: CASSLVLAGPGELFF
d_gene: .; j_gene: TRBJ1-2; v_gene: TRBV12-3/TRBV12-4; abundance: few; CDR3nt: TGTGCCAGCAGTTTAGGAGGGTGGGGGCGAGGCTACACCTTC; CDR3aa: CASSLGGWGRGYTF
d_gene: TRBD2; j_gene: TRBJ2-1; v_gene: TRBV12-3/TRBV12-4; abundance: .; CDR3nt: TGTTCCAGCAGTCACCAACTAGCGGGAGGTCCAGGTGAGCAGTTCTTC; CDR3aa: CSSSHQLAGGPGEQFF
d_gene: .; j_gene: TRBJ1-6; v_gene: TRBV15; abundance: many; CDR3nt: TGTGCCACCAGCAGAGGGAATTCACCCCTCCACTTT; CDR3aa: CATSRGNSPLHF